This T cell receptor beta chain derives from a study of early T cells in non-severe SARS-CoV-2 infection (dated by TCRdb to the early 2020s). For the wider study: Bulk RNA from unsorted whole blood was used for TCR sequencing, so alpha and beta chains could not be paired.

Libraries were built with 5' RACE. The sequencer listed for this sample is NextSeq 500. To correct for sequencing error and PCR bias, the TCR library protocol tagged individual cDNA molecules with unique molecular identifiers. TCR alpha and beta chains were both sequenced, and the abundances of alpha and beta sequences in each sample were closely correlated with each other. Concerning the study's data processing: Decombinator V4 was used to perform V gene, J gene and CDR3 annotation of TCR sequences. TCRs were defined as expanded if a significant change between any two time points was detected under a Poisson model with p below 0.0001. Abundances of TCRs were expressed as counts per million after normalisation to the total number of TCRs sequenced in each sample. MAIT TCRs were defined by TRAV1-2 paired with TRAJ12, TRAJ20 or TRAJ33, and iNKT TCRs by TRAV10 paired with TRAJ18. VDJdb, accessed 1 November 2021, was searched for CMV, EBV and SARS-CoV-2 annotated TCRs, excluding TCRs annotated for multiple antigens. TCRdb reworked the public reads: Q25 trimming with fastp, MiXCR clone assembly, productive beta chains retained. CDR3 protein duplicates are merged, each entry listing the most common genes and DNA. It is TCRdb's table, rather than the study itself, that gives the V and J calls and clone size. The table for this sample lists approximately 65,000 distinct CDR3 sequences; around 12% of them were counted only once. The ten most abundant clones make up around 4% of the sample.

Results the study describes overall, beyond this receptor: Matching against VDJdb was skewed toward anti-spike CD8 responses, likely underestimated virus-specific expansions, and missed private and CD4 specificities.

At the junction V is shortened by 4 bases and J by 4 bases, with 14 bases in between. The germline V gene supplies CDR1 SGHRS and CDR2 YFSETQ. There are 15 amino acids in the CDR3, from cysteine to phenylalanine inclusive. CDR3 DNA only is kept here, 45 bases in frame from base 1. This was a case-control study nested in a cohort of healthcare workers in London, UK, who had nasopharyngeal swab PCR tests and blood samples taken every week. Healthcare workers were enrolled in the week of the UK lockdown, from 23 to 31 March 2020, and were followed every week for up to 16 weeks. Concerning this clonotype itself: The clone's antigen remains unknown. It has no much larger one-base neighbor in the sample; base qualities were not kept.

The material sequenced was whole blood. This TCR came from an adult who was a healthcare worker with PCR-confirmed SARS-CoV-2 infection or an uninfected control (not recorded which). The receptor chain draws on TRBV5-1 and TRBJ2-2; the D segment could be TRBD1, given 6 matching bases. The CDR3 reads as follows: CASSNLTGRTGELFF. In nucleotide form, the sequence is TGCGCCAGCAGCAATCTAACAGGGCGCACCGGGGAGCTGTTTTTT.